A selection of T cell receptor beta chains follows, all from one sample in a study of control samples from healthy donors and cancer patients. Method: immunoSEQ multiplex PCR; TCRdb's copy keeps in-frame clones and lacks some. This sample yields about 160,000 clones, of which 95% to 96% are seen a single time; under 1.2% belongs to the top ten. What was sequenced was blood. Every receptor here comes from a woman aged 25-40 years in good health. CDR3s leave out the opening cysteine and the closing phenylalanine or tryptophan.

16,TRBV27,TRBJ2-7,ASSPPGLAGGKVYEQY
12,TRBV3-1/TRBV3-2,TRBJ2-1,ASSQDHLLNEQF
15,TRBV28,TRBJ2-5,ASSPLFADRAQETQY
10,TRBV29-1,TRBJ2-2,SVVRGSGELF
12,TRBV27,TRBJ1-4,ASSFWGADEKLF
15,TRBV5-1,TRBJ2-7,ASSLSLRPGRSYEQY
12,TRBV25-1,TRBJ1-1,ASSAGQGNTEAF
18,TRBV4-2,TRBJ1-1,ASSQDRTGGMSWMSTEAF
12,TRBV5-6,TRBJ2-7,ASSLDRGSREQY
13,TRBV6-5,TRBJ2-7,ASSIRAATTYEQY
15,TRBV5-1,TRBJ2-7,ASSRVGVSGRGNEQY
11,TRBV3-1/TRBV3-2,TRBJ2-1,ASSRTEYNEQF
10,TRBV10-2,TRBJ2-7,ASSHRVYEQY
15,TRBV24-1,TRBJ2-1,ATSVAPGQATYNEQF
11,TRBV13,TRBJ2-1,ASSIRPVGEQF
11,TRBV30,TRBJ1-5,AWSVAGNQPQH
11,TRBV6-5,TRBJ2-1,ASGSKSYNEQF
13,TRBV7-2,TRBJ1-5,ASKPRDFSNQPQH
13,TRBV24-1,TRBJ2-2,ATSDWTGGTGELF
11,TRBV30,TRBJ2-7,ASRLAGAPEQY
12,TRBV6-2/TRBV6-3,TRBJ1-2,ASSYRAANYGYT
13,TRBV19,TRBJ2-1,ASHPGTTYYNEQF
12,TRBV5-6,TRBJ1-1,ASSPQGLNTEAF
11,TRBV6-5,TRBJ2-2,AIRTGNTGELF
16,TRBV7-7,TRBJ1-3,ASSLDSQRPASGNTIY
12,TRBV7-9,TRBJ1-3,ASSLGRELDTIY
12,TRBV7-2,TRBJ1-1,ASSLSGWNTEAF
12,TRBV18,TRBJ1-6,ASSPGQGGSPLH